Below, 13 T cell receptor beta chains from the same sample are listed, as sequenced in a study of blood T cell repertoires in COVID-19. Measured with immunoSEQ multiplex PCR; TCRdb has only the in-frame clones, and not every one. The sample holds about 290,000 clones, around nine tenths seen once. The specimen was PBMCs or T cells enriched from blood (not recorded which). The source is a woman aged 40 to 49 who had recovered from COVID-19.

V is TRBV10-3 and J is TRBJ1-3; no definite D call. V was pared by 7 bases and J by 0 bases, with 7 bases between. Germline V gene sequence: CDR1 ENHRY, CDR2 SYGVKD. CDR3 length: 13 residues. CDR3 amino acids: CAIKQSSGNTIYF. In DNA, the CDR3 is TGTGCCATCAAACAGAGCTCTGGAAACACCATATATTTT.

The table lists this clone with a few counts. This rearrangement joins TRBV5-1 to TRBJ1-2, with TRBD1 matching 8 bases. Germline CDR1 SGHRS, CDR2 YFSETQ. This CDR3 comprises 17 residues. The ends lost 4 bases at V and 3 bases at J; junction bases unmatched: 14. The CDR3 is CASSQTGTGPQYYGYTF. DNA for the CDR3: TGCGCCAGCAGCCAGACCGGGACAGGACCTCAATACTATGGCTACACCTTC. The full variable domain, completed using reference TRBV5-1 and TRBJ1-2, is KAGVTQTPRYLIKTRGQQVTLSCSPISGHRSVSWYQQTPGQGLQFLFEYFSETQRNKGNFPGRFSGRQFSNSRSEMNVSTLELGDSALYLCASSQTGTGPQYYGYTFGSGTRLTVV.

The rearrangement joins TRBV7-6 to TRBJ2-3, with D possibly matching TRBD1 (5 bases). Germline V gene sequence: CDR1 SGHVS, CDR2 FNYEAQ. The CDR3 consists of 16 residues. Between the trimmed V and J ends, which lost 5 bases and 3 bases, there was a span of 18 bases. DNA of the CDR3: TGTGCCAGCAGCCCCTCCTTGGGGCTTGAGACAGATACGCAGTATTTT. The encoded protein is CASSPSLGLETDTQYF.

The rearrangement links TRBV27 to TRBJ1-1, with 9 bases lining up with TRBD1. The CDR3 extends over 15 amino acids. Unmatched junction bases numbered 5, after V lost 5 bases and J lost 1 base. Per germline, CDR1 MNHEY and CDR2 SMNVEV (reference sequence). For the CDR3, the DNA is TGTGCCAGCAGTAATCCGGGACAGGGGAACACTGAAGCTTTCTTT. Protein sequence: CASSNPGQGNTEAFF.

This rearrangement joins TRBV6-5 to TRBJ2-3, with D perhaps matching TRBD1 (5 bases). CDR3 size: 16 residues. With 0 bases removed from V and 2 bases from J, the gap between germline ends came to 12 bases. Germline V CDR1 and CDR2: MNHEY, SVGAGI. The CDR3 DNA follows: TGTGCCAGCAGTTACTCCAGCAGGGCTTACACAGATACGCAGTATTTT. As protein: CASSYSSRAYTDTQYF.

The rearrangement joins TRBV20-1 to TRBJ2-3; TRBD1 aligns across 9 bases. J lost 8 bases, V lost 3 bases, and 3 bases had no gene match. Germline V CDR1 and CDR2: DFQATT, SNEGSKA (reference sequence). This CDR3 comprises 12 residues. Written as DNA, the CDR3 is TGCAGTGCTAGTTTGACAGGGGGTACGCAGTATTTT. Encoded protein: CSASLTGGTQYF.

The table lists this clone with a count of one. The CDR3 nucleotides read TGTGCCAGCAGCCACTCCACCCCGTTCAGGGGCTCTGGAAACACCATATATTTT. This gives the protein CASSHSTPFRGSGNTIYF. The chain combines TRBV4-2 with TRBJ1-3, with a possible D match to TRBD1 (6 bases). Trimming cost V 3 bases and J 0 bases, with 18 bases left between them. Germline CDR1 and CDR2: LGHNA and YNFKEQ. The CDR3 is 18 amino acids.

The genes are TRBV19 and TRBJ1-4; D ambiguous. Trimming stripped 7 bases from V and 5 bases from J, with 17 bases between. This CDR3 is 15 amino acids long. Germline lookup yields CDR1 LNHDA and CDR2 SQIVND (reference sequence). The CDR3, as DNA: TGTGCCAGTATGGGCTCCCGGAAACCAAATGAAAAACTGTTTTTT. It translates to CASMGSRKPNEKLFF.

The genes are TRBV25-1 and TRBJ1-2; possibly TRBD1 for D (5 bases). CDR3 size: 13 residues. The germline V gene encodes CDR1 MGHDK and CDR2 SYGVNS. Trimming cost V 4 bases and J 10 bases, with 16 bases left between them. For the CDR3, the DNA is TGTGCCAGCAGTGGCAGGGCCCGGATAGACTACACCTTC. Encoded protein: CASSGRARIDYTF.

In the case of this clone: Other nucleotide sequences from this sample produce the same CDR3. The chain recombines TRBV5-1 with TRBJ1-2, with 9 bases that match TRBD1. J gave up 8 bases and V 0 bases, and 5 bases lay outside the gene matches. This CDR3 contains 14 residues. Germline lookup yields CDR1 SGHRS and CDR2 YFSETQ. DNA for the CDR3: TGCGCCAGCAGCTTGGTAGGACAGGGGAAAGGCTACACCTTC. Residues: CASSLVGQGKGYTF.

This rearrangement joins TRBV28 to TRBJ2-5; 8 positions agree with TRBD1. Germline lookup yields CDR1 MDHEN and CDR2 SYDVKM. The CDR3 spans 15 residues. The J segment lost 5 bases and the V segment lost 6 bases, leaving 11 bases of the junction unmatched. The CDR3 region has the DNA TGTGCCAGCAGCCTTAGGACAGGGAATTGGGAGACCCAGTACTTC. Its protein product is CASSLRTGNWETQYF.

V and J are TRBV10-2 and TRBJ2-5, with TRBD2 matching over 12 bases. The CDR3 runs 16 residues. V gave up 2 bases and J gave up 5 bases; unmatched junction bases: 6. CDR1 WSHSY and CDR2 SAAADI come from the germline V gene. CDR3 residues: CASSEGGLAGGETQYF. For the CDR3, the DNA is TGCGCCAGCAGTGAGGGGGGACTAGCGGGCGGGGAGACCCAGTACTTC.

The gene calls are TRBV6-2 or TRBV6-3 and TRBJ1-2, with D perhaps TRBD1 (5 bases). The ends were cut back, 5 bases at V and 0 bases at J, with 10 bases in the middle. CDR1 is MNHEY and CDR2 is SVGEGT in the germline V gene. The CDR3 is 14 residues long. The CDR3 DNA reads TGTGCCAGCAGTCAACAGGAGACTAACTATGGCTACACCTTC. It specifies CASSQQETNYGYTF.